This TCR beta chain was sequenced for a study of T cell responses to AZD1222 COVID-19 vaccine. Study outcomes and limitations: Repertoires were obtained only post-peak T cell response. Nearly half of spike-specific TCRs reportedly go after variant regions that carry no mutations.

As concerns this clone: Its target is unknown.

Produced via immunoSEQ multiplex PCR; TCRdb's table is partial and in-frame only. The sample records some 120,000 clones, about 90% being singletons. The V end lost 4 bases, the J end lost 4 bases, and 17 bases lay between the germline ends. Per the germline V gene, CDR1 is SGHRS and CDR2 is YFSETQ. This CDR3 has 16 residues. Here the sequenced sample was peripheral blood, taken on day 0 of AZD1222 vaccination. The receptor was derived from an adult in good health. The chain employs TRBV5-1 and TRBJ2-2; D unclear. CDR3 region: CASSPDPQTATGELFF. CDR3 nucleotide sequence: TGCGCCAGCAGCCCGGACCCACAAACCGCCACCGGGGAGCTGTTTTTT.